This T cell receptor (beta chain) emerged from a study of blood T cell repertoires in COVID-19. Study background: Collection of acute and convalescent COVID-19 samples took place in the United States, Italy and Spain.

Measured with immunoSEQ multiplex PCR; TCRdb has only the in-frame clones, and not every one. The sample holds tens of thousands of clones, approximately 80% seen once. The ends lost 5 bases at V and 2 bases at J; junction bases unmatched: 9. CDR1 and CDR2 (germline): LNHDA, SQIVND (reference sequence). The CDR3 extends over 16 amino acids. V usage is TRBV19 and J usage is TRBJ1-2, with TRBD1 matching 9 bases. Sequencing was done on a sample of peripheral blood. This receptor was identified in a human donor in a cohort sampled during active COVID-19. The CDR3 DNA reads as TGTGCCAGTAGTGATAGCCCGGGACAGGGAAACTATGGCTACACCTTC. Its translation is CASSDSPGQGNYGYTF.